A single sample is the source of the 30 T cell receptor beta chains below, sequenced in a study of shared clonotypes between healthy human individuals. Only in-frame clones appear in the TCRdb table, and some are missing; sequencing was by immunoSEQ multiplex PCR. In the table there are a few hundred thousand clones, 95% of which are singletons. CD45RO-negative, CCR7-positively selected cells formed the naive CD8 fraction, excluding terminally differentiated effector memory CD45RA+ cells. What was sequenced was naive CD8+ T cells sorted from blood. The receptors originated from a woman aged 25 to 45 in good health.

The chain joins TRBV9 to TRBJ2-7, with 9 bases aligning to TRBD2. The V and J ends lost 4 bases and 2 bases, in that order; junction bases with no gene match: 7. CDR3 length: 15 amino acids. Germline loops: CDR1 SGDLS, CDR2 YYNGEE. This CDR3 is CASSPASGTPYEQYF. Written as DNA, the CDR3 is TGTGCCAGCAGCCCAGCTAGCGGGACCCCCTACGAGCAGTACTTC.

This chain joins TRBV9 and TRBJ2-7; 7 bases fit TRBD2. V dropped 4 bases and J dropped 2; count of bases not matched to a gene: 6. This CDR3 region has 14 residues. Per the germline V gene, CDR1 is SGDLS and CDR2 is YYNGEE. The CDR3 is CASSPGGETYEQYF. The CDR3, as DNA: TGTGCCAGCAGCCCTGGGGGGGAAACCTACGAGCAGTACTTC. The variable domain in full, with the rest retrieved from reference TRBV9 and TRBJ2-7, is DSGVTQTPKHLITATGQRVTLRCSPRSGDLSVYWYQQSLDQGLQFLIQYYNGEERAKGNILERFSAQQFPDLHSELNLSSLELGDSALYFCASSPGGETYEQYFGPGTRLTVT.

V and J are TRBV13 and TRBJ2-5, with D perhaps TRBD1 (6 bases). The J call may not be correct, given that the DNA end is closer to TRBJ2-7. Germline loops: CDR1 PRHDT, CDR2 FYEKMQ (reference sequence). This CDR3 contains 13 residues. The chain's CDR3 is CASSHTGNYEQYF. The CDR3 DNA follows: TGTGCCAGCAGCCATACAGGGAATTACGAGCAGTACTTC.

The chain has TRBV9 and TRBJ1-1; unclear D gene. V lost 2 bases and J lost 5, with 10 bases in between. The CDR3 runs to 13 residues. Germline V CDR1 and CDR2: SGDLS, YYNGEE. CDR3 protein: CASSVGPGTEAFF. Written as DNA, the CDR3 is TGTGCCAGCAGCGTCGGCCCGGGGACTGAAGCTTTCTTT.

V usage is TRBV27 and J usage is TRBJ2-7; 7 positions match TRBD2. Germline V gene lookup returns CDR1 MNHEY and CDR2 SMNVEV (reference sequence). There are 14 residues in the CDR3. The V and J ends lost 6 bases and 0 bases, in that order; junction bases with no gene match: 5. The CDR3 loop is CASSQAGTSYEQYF. The DNA of the CDR3 is TGTGCCAGCAGCCAAGCGGGAACCTCCTACGAGCAGTACTTC.

The rearrangement uses TRBV27 and TRBJ2-3; possibly TRBD1 or TRBD2 for D (6 bases each). V was cut by 2 bases and J by 6 bases, with 9 bases left in between. CDR1 is MNHEY and CDR2 is SMNVEV in the germline V gene (reference sequence). This CDR3 contains 13 residues. This chain's CDR3 is CASSLPGADTQYF. The CDR3, as DNA: TGTGCCAGCAGTTTACCGGGGGCGGATACGCAGTATTTT.

The chain combines TRBV2 with TRBJ1-3; 7 nucleotides match TRBD1. Trimming removed 6 bases from V and 4 bases from J; junction bases left unmatched: 9. Per germline, CDR1 SNHLY and CDR2 FYNNEI. This CDR3 comprises 15 residues. CDR3 protein: CASRAGTDRGNTIYF. DNA for the CDR3: TGTGCCAGCAGGGCCGGGACAGACAGGGGAAACACCATATATTTT.

J is TRBJ1-2 and V is TRBV6-4, with D unclear. In germline, CDR1 is MRHNA, CDR2 SNTAGT. The germline V and J ends were trimmed by 6 bases and 4 bases, with 12 bases remaining between them. The CDR3 has 13 amino acids. The DNA of the CDR3 is TGTGCCAGCAGCCCATCCCCTGGCTATGGCTACACCTTC. Its protein product is CASSPSPGYGYTF.

The gene calls are TRBV4-1 and TRBJ1-2; 8 bases are shared with TRBD1. CDR3 length: 18 amino acids. V gave up 1 base and J gave up 8 bases; unmatched junction bases: 18. The germline CDR1 and CDR2 sequences are MGHRA and YSYEKL. CDR3: CASSQAAQGAEGHGGYTF. The CDR3 DNA is TGCGCCAGCAGCCAAGCGGCCCAGGGGGCCGAAGGTCACGGGGGCTACACCTTC.

This clone was seen just once. The chain uses TRBV7-9 and TRBJ1-1; D gene ambiguous. CDR1 and CDR2 (germline): SEHNR, FQNEAQ (reference sequence). CDR3 length: 14 amino acids. Trimming took off 1 base at V and 4 bases at J, with 10 bases between the two ends. The CDR3 bases are TGTGCCAGCAGCTTAGATCCGGGAGGCACTGAAGCTTTCTTT. Its translation: CASSLDPGGTEAFF.

The chain couples TRBV7-8 to TRBJ2-1, with TRBD2 matching 9 bases. CDR1 and CDR2 from the germline V gene are SGHVS and FQNEAQ. The CDR3 is 16 amino acids. V shed 5 bases, J shed 4 bases, and the junction held 9 bases outside the gene matches. In DNA form, the CDR3 reads TGTGCCAGCAGCGGACGACTAGCGGATCTTTACAATGAGCAGTTCTTC. It is translated as CASSGRLADLYNEQFF.

CDR3 sequence reads: CASSVPGGVTDTQYF. DNA of the CDR3: TGCGCCAGCAGCGTCCCGGGAGGAGTCACAGATACGCAGTATTTT. This chain links TRBV5-1 with TRBJ2-3; 7 bases line up with TRBD2. Germline assignment: CDR1 SGHRS and CDR2 YFSETQ. This CDR3 is built from 15 residues. V gave up 4 bases and J gave up 2 bases; unmatched junction bases: 7.

The V call is TRBV9, the J call TRBJ2-1; D might be TRBD2 (6 bases). Germline assignment: CDR1 SGDLS and CDR2 YYNGEE. This CDR3 is built from 15 residues. V dropped 0 bases and J dropped 7 bases, with 14 bases sitting between them. The CDR3 protein is CASSVGTGVWNEQFF. Here the CDR3 DNA reads TGTGCCAGCAGCGTAGGGACGGGAGTCTGGAATGAGCAGTTCTTC.

The chain carries TRBV9 and TRBJ2-3; 8 positions match TRBD2. V shed 0 bases and J 0 bases; nucleotides not matched to a gene: 3. Germline lookup yields CDR1 SGDLS and CDR2 YYNGEE. This CDR3 contains 16 residues. CDR3 protein: CASSVEASGSTDTQYF. The CDR3 DNA reads as TGTGCCAGCAGCGTAGAGGCTAGCGGGAGCACAGATACGCAGTATTTT. The entire variable domain, with the rest obtained from reference TRBV9 and TRBJ2-3, is as follows: DSGVTQTPKHLITATGQRVTLRCSPRSGDLSVYWYQQSLDQGLQFLIQYYNGEERAKGNILERFSAQQFPDLHSELNLSSLELGDSALYFCASSVEASGSTDTQYFGPGTRLTVL.

The chain uses TRBV19 and TRBJ2-3, with 7 bases matching TRBD1. The CDR3 covers 15 residues. Germline V gene data show CDR1 as LNHDA and CDR2 as SQIVND (reference sequence). V gave up 5 bases and J gave up 0 bases; unmatched junction bases: 5. The chain's CDR3 is CASSRDRTSTDTQYF. Written as DNA, the CDR3 is TGTGCCAGTAGTCGGGACAGAACTAGCACAGATACGCAGTATTTT. The variable domain in full, with the rest retrieved from reference TRBV19 and TRBJ2-3, is DGGITQSPKYLFRKEGQNVTLSCEQNLNHDAMYWYRQDPGQGLRLIYYSQIVNDFQKGDIAEGYSVSREKKESFPLTVTSAQKNPTAFYLCASSRDRTSTDTQYFGPGTRLTVL.

This clone was recorded once. CDR3 in amino acids: CASSLTTQETQYF. The CDR3 DNA is TGTGCCAGCAGCCTGACTACGCAAGAGACCCAGTACTTC. V usage is TRBV13 and J usage is TRBJ2-5, with D perhaps matching TRBD2 (5 bases). This CDR3 has 13 amino acids. The germline V and J ends were trimmed by 5 bases and 2 bases, with 9 bases remaining between them. The germline V gene has CDR1 PRHDT and CDR2 FYEKMQ (reference sequence).

J is TRBJ2-1 and V is TRBV28; D gene uncertain. Germline-derived CDR1 and CDR2 are MDHEN and SYDVKM. The CDR3 sequence is 14 residues long. V shed 6 bases and J shed 0 bases, with 9 bases lying between them. In DNA form, the CDR3 reads TGTGCCAGCAGAGATGACTCCTCCTACAATGAGCAGTTCTTC. Residues: CASRDDSSYNEQFF.

V usage is TRBV28 and J usage is TRBJ1-1; no clear D. Per germline, CDR1 MDHEN and CDR2 SYDVKM. V gave up 3 bases and J gave up 8 bases, with 13 bases separating them. The CDR3 covers 13 residues. The CDR3 DNA reads as TGTGCCAGCAGTTTTTCAACCGGAACCGAAGCTTTCTTT. Its translation: CASSFSTGTEAFF.

The chain recombines TRBV6-5 with TRBJ1-4, with 10 bases lining up with TRBD1. The CDR3 spans 15 residues. V dropped 5 bases and J dropped 6; count of bases not matched to a gene: 6. Per the germline V gene, CDR1 is MNHEY and CDR2 is SVGAGI. CDR3 bases: TGTGCCAGCAGTCCTACGACAGGGGGCCATGAAAAACTGTTTTTT. This codes for CASSPTTGGHEKLFF.

The count of this clone is one. The CDR3 sequence is CASSHPLGQGHTEAFF. The CDR3 DNA sequence: TGTGCCAGCAGCCATCCGTTAGGACAGGGACACACTGAAGCTTTCTTT. J is TRBJ1-1 and V is TRBV28; the match to TRBD1 covers 8 bases. Germline V gene sequence: CDR1 MDHEN, CDR2 SYDVKM. The CDR3 length is 16 residues. Trimming at V came to 6 bases and at J to 3 bases, leaving 12 bases not matched to a gene. The entire variable domain, with the rest obtained from reference TRBV28 and TRBJ1-1, is as follows: DVKVTQSSRYLVKRTGEKVFLECVQDMDHENMFWYRQDPGLGLRLIYFSYDVKMKEKGDIPEGYSVSREKKERFSLILESASTNQTSMYLCASSHPLGQGHTEAFFGQGTRLTVV.

The chain employs TRBV4-1 and TRBJ1-4; no firm D call. V dropped 0 bases and J dropped 8 bases, with 10 bases sitting between them. Germline V gives CDR1 MGHRA, CDR2 YSYEKL. CDR3 length equals 14 residues. The CDR3 here is CASSQDMGTEKLFF. The DNA of the CDR3 is TGCGCCAGCAGCCAAGATATGGGCACCGAAAAACTGTTTTTT.

This clone came up a few times. The chain couples TRBV27 to TRBJ2-7; 9 nucleotides line up with TRBD2. The CDR3 loop spans 14 amino acids. Germline CDR1 and CDR2: MNHEY and SMNVEV (reference sequence). Trimming took 8 bases from V and 7 from J; bases not matched to a gene: 12. The CDR3, as DNA: TGTGCCAGCTGCAAGGCGGGAGGGCCGGGTGAGCAGTACTTC. Amino acid sequence: CASCKAGGPGEQYF.

The chain joins TRBV27 to TRBJ2-7; 9 positions match TRBD2. Germline loops: CDR1 MNHEY, CDR2 SMNVEV (reference sequence). The V and J ends lost 4 bases and 3 bases, in that order; junction bases with no gene match: 13. The CDR3 runs 17 residues. CDR3 loop: CASSSGFLREGLYEQYF. The CDR3 DNA follows: TGTGCCAGCAGTTCCGGATTCTTGCGGGAGGGCCTCTACGAGCAGTACTTC.

V usage is TRBV27 and J usage is TRBJ1-1; TRBD1 agrees at 7 bases. Germline V CDR1 and CDR2: MNHEY, SMNVEV (reference sequence). Unmatched junction bases numbered 0, after V lost 2 bases and J lost 0 bases. The CDR3 is 14 amino acids. The CDR3 DNA reads as TGTGCCAGCAGTTTAACAGGGGTGAACACTGAAGCTTTCTTT. It translates to CASSLTGVNTEAFF.

The V and J genes are TRBV7-8 and TRBJ2-3, with TRBD2 matching over 8 bases. Germline V CDR1 and CDR2: SGHVS, FQNEAQ. The CDR3 has 17 residues. J gave up 0 bases and V 5 bases, and 10 bases lay outside the gene matches. The CDR3 DNA sequence: TGTGCCAGCAGCCCGAGACACCCTAGCGGGAGCACAGATACGCAGTATTTT. Protein product: CASSPRHPSGSTDTQYF.

The chain combines TRBV7-9 with TRBJ1-1; D ambiguous. The CDR3 runs 15 residues. Trimming removed 0 bases from V and 0 bases from J, with 8 bases in between. Germline CDR1 reads SEHNR; CDR2 reads FQNEAQ (reference sequence). The CDR3 loop is CASSLALGLNTEAFF. The CDR3 DNA follows: TGTGCCAGCAGCTTAGCTTTGGGCCTGAACACTGAAGCTTTCTTT.

The chain couples TRBV5-8 to TRBJ2-5; no reliable D call. With 0 bases removed from V and 4 bases from J, the gap between germline ends came to 10 bases. The CDR3 length is 14 residues. CDR1 is SGHTS and CDR2 is YDEGEE in the germline V gene. The CDR3, as DNA: TGTGCCAGCAGCTTGGCACAGACCGGAGAGACCCAGTACTTC. This codes for CASSLAQTGETQYF.

The chain carries TRBV5-1 and TRBJ2-7; TRBD1 aligns across 11 bases. This CDR3 is 15 amino acids long. Trimming removed 6 bases from V and 3 bases from J; junction bases left unmatched: 8. The germline V gene encodes CDR1 SGHRS and CDR2 YFSETQ. Here the CDR3 reads CASTPDRGRVYEQYF. For the CDR3, the DNA is TGCGCCAGCACGCCGGACAGGGGGCGCGTCTACGAGCAGTACTTC.

J is TRBJ1-2 and V is TRBV7-8; TRBD1 aligns across 8 bases. The germline gives CDR1 SGHVS, CDR2 FQNEAQ. The J segment lost 0 bases and the V segment lost 3 bases, leaving 6 bases of the junction unmatched. The CDR3 spans 16 residues. CDR3 sequence reads: CASSFRQGHPNYGYTF. In nucleotides, the CDR3 is TGTGCCAGCAGCTTCCGACAGGGGCACCCTAACTATGGCTACACCTTC.

J is TRBJ1-1 and V is TRBV19; 8 bases line up with TRBD1. Germline-derived CDR1 and CDR2 are LNHDA and SQIVND (reference sequence). V trimming: 5 bases; J trimming: 4 bases; junction bases outside the gene matches: 6. CDR3 size: 14 residues. The CDR3 here is CASSGQGRFTEAFF. The CDR3 DNA sequence: TGTGCCAGTAGTGGACAGGGACGTTTCACTGAAGCTTTCTTT. Complete variable domain (other parts from reference TRBV19 and TRBJ1-1): DGGITQSPKYLFRKEGQNVTLSCEQNLNHDAMYWYRQDPGQGLRLIYYSQIVNDFQKGDIAEGYSVSREKKESFPLTVTSAQKNPTAFYLCASSGQGRFTEAFFGQGTRLTVV.